One sample yielded the 16 T cell receptor beta chains listed below, sequenced in a study of blood T cell repertoires in COVID-19. Some clones are missing from TCRdb's copy, which holds only in-frame ones; the method was immunoSEQ multiplex PCR. The repertoire holds 170,000 or so clones, with around 87% as singletons. The sample was peripheral blood. Receptors were obtained from a woman under 30 who had recovered from COVID-19.

V gene TRBV6-5 combines with J gene TRBJ1-6, with 9 nucleotides matching TRBD1. Germline V gives CDR1 MNHEY, CDR2 SVGAGI. J lost 8 bases, V lost 6 bases, and 8 bases had no gene match. The CDR3 is made up of 15 amino acids. The CDR3: CASRDTGQGDSPLHF. The CDR3 nucleotides are TGTGCCAGCAGAGATACGGGACAGGGCGATTCACCCCTCCACTTT.

CDR3 nucleotides: TGTGCCAGCAGTCGACACTCCGCCTCTCCCATTGGCTACACCTTC. This sequence encodes CASSRHSASPIGYTF. The rearrangement joins TRBV6-5 to TRBJ1-2, with D hard to call. This CDR3 comprises 15 residues. Trimming removed 5 bases from V and 7 bases from J, with 20 bases in between. The germline CDR1 and CDR2 sequences are MNHEY and SVGAGI.

This clone has more than one count but fewer than ten. This chain connects TRBV20-1 to TRBJ1-1; unclear D gene. The CDR3 has 11 amino acids. In germline, CDR1 is DFQATT, CDR2 SNEGSKA (reference sequence). The V end was cut by 6 bases, the J end by 5 bases, with 10 bases between. CDR3 coding DNA: TGCAGTGCCAAGCAATTGACTGAAGCTTTCTTT. This codes for CSAKQLTEAFF.

The gene calls are TRBV6-6 and TRBJ2-2; the match to TRBD2 covers 7 bases. The CDR3 extends over 15 amino acids. Looked up from germline, CDR1 is MNHNY and CDR2 is SVGAGI (reference sequence). Trimming took 6 bases from V and 5 from J; bases not matched to a gene: 9. The CDR3 coding sequence is TGTGCCAGCAGCCTAGGACTAGGAGCGACCGGGGAGCTGTTTTTT. Its translation: CASSLGLGATGELFF.

The gene calls are TRBV4-2 and TRBJ2-7; 7 positions match TRBD1. The germline V gene encodes CDR1 LGHNA and CDR2 YNFKEQ. This CDR3 contains 12 residues. The trim removed 4 bases at V and 4 bases at J, leaving 1 base unmatched. CDR3 amino acids: CASSPDRYEQYF. The CDR3 DNA reads as TGTGCCAGCAGCCCGGACAGGTACGAGCAGTACTTC.

The V call is TRBV6-5, the J call TRBJ2-3, with D uncertain. CDR3 length: 15 residues. V lost 0 bases, J lost 7 bases, and 14 bases lay in between. CDR1 is MNHEY and CDR2 is SVGAGI in the germline V gene. The CDR3 spells CASSYSLPLDNTQYF. CDR3 bases: TGTGCCAGCAGTTACTCCCTTCCCCTAGATAATACGCAGTATTTT.

V and J are TRBV4-1 and TRBJ2-2, with 10 bases matching TRBD2. V shed 0 bases and J 3 bases; nucleotides not matched to a gene: 4. There are 17 residues in the CDR3. Germline V gives CDR1 MGHRA, CDR2 YSYEKL. CDR3 loop: CASSQDNLAGDTGELFF. CDR3 in DNA: TGCGCCAGCAGCCAAGATAATCTAGCGGGGGACACCGGGGAGCTGTTTTTT.

The genes are TRBV5-4 and TRBJ2-5; the match to TRBD1 covers 7 bases. This CDR3 is built from 13 residues. V lost 4 bases and J lost 3; bases outside the gene matches: 3. In germline, CDR1 is SGHNT, CDR2 YYREEE (reference sequence). The CDR3 coding sequence is TGTGCCAGCAGCCGGGACAGAGAAGAGACCCAGTACTTC. Its translation is CASSRDREETQYF. Complete variable domain (other parts from reference TRBV5-4 and TRBJ2-5): ETGVTQSPTHLIKTRGQQVTLRCSSQSGHNTVSWYQQALGQGPQFIFQYYREEENGRGNFPPRFSGLQFPNYSSELNVNALELDDSALYLCASSRDREETQYFGPGTRLLVL.

This rearrangement joins TRBV9 to TRBJ1-6; TRBD1 matches at 8 bases. CDR3 length: 17 amino acids. CDR1 and CDR2 (germline): SGDLS, YYNGEE. Trimming at V came to 5 bases and at J to 2 bases, leaving 9 bases not matched to a gene. DNA for the CDR3: TGTGCCAGCAGGAGCGGACAGGGCGGGACCTATAATTCACCCCTCCACTTT. It yields the protein CASRSGQGGTYNSPLHF.

The chain carries TRBV7-2 and TRBJ1-2; no clear D. Trimming stripped 2 bases from V and 7 bases from J, with 14 bases between. Per germline, CDR1 SGHTA and CDR2 FQGNSA. CDR3 size: 14 residues. The CDR3 spells CASSLSVGEVGYTF. The DNA of the CDR3 is TGTGCCAGCAGCTTATCTGTCGGGGAGGTTGGCTACACCTTC. Full variable domain (rest looked up from reference TRBV7-2 and TRBJ1-2): GAGVSQSPSNKVTEKGKDVELRCDPISGHTALYWYRQSLGQGLEFLIYFQGNSAPDKSGLPSDRFSAERTGGSVSTLTIQRTQQEDSAVYLCASSLSVGEVGYTFGSGTRLTVV.

This clone was seen once. The chain combines TRBV25-1 with TRBJ2-2; D remains unclear. V gave up 7 bases and J gave up 6 bases, with 18 bases separating them. The CDR3 totals 15 residues. Germline CDR1 reads MGHDK; CDR2 reads SYGVNS. The CDR3 region has the DNA TGTGCCAGCACAGACTTATCTGTGGATTCCGGGGAGCTGTTTTTT. Its protein is CASTDLSVDSGELFF.

J is TRBJ2-5 and V is TRBV27, with TRBD2 as a possible D gene (6 bases). Germline V CDR1 and CDR2: MNHEY, SMNVEV (reference sequence). Trimming stripped 2 bases from V and 0 bases from J, with 10 bases between. CDR3 length equals 15 residues. CDR3 in amino acids: CASSLVAGNQETQYF. CDR3 nucleotides: TGTGCCAGCAGTTTAGTTGCGGGGAACCAAGAGACCCAGTACTTC.

The table lists this clone with a count of one. The chain links TRBV5-4 to TRBJ2-7, with no clear D. Germline V lookup: CDR1 SGHNT, CDR2 YYREEE (reference sequence). Trimming removed 1 base from V and 5 bases from J, with 10 bases in between. The CDR3 extends over 13 amino acids. CDR3 residues: CASSLFWADEQYF. As DNA, the CDR3 is TGTGCCAGCAGCTTGTTCTGGGCTGACGAGCAGTACTTC.

This clone has just one count. This rearrangement joins TRBV7-8 to TRBJ2-7; TRBD2 matches 9 bases. The CDR3 extends over 16 amino acids. Unmatched junction bases numbered 14, after V lost 11 bases and J lost 0 bases. Germline-derived CDR1 and CDR2 are SGHVS and FQNEAQ. CDR3 protein: CAPGTSFWWSSYEQYV. The DNA of the CDR3 is TGTGCCCCCGGGACTAGCTTTTGGTGGAGCTCCTACGAGCAGTACGTC.

V usage is TRBV6-5 and J usage is TRBJ2-2; 10 bases map to TRBD1. CDR1 and CDR2 from the germline V gene are MNHEY and SVGAGI. V was clipped by 2 bases and J by 2 bases; unmatched bases: 2. This CDR3 is 16 amino acids long. The CDR3 here is CASSYGQGGNTGELFF. CDR3 nucleotides: TGTGCCAGCAGTTACGGACAGGGGGGTAACACCGGGGAGCTGTTTTTT.

The chain recombines TRBV29-1 with TRBJ1-2, with D uncertain. V shed 4 bases and J shed 4 bases, with 13 bases lying between them. This CDR3 spans 13 amino acids. Germline V gene data show CDR1 as SQVTM and CDR2 as ANQGSEA. CDR3 protein: CSVVGGESYGYTF. The DNA for the CDR3 is TGCAGCGTTGTGGGTGGGGAGTCCTATGGCTACACCTTC.